The clone carrying this TCR beta chain was seen a handful of times. This specimen belongs to a study of T-cell memory formation after mild COVID-19. TCRdb redid the calling of the 5' RACE reads with MiXCR, one entry per CDR3 protein. The table lists some 410,000 distinct CDR3 sequences, around a quarter of them singletons. V lost 6 bases to trimming and J lost 4 bases, with 21 bases between them. The CDR3 is 16 amino acids. In germline, CDR1 is MNHEY, CDR2 SVGAGI. The receptor's source is an adult woman who had mild COVID-19 (a few samples of this study predate the infection). Cell type and time point are not known. The sequencing sample was made of PBMCs or a T cell subset sorted from them (not recorded which). This sequence joins TRBV6-5 and TRBJ1-2; maybe TRBD1 (5 bases). This CDR3 reads CASSRGRPRGLYGYTF. In nucleotides, the CDR3 is TGTGCCAGCAGCCGCGGCCGCCCCCGGGGCCTCTATGGCTACACCTTC.